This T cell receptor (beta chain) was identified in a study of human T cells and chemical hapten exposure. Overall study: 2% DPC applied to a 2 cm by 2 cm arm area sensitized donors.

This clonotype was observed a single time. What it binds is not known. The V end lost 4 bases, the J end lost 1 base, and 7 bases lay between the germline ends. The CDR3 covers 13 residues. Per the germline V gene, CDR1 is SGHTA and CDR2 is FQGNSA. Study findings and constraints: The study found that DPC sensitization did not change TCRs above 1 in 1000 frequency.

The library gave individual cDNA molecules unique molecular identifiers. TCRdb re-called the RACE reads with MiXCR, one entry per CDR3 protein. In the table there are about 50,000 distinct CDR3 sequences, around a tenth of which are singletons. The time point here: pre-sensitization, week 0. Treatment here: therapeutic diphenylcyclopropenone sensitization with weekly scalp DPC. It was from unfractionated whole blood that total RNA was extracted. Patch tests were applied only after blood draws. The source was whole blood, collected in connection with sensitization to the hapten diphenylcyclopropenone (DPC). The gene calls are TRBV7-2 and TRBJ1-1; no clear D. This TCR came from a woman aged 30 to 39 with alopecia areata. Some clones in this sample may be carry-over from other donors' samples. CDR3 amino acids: CASSSTWNTEAFF. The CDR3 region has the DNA TGTGCCAGCAGCTCGACTTGGAACACTGAAGCTTTCTTT.